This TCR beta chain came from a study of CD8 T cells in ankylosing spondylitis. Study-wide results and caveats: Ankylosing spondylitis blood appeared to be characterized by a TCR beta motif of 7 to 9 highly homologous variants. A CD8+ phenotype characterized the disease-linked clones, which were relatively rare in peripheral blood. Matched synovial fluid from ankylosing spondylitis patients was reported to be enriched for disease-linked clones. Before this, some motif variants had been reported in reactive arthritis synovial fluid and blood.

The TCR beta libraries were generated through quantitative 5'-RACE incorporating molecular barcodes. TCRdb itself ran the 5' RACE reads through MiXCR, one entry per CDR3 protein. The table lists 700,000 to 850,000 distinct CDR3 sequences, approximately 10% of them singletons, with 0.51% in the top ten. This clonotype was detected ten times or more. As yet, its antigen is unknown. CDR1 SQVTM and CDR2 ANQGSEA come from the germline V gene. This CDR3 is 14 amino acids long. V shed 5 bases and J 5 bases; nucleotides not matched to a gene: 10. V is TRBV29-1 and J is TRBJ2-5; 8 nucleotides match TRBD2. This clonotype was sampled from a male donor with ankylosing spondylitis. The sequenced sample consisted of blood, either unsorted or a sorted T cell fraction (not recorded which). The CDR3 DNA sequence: TGCAGCGTTCGTAGCGGGGTCGGGGGGGAGACCCAGTACTTC. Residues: CSVRSGVGGETQYF.